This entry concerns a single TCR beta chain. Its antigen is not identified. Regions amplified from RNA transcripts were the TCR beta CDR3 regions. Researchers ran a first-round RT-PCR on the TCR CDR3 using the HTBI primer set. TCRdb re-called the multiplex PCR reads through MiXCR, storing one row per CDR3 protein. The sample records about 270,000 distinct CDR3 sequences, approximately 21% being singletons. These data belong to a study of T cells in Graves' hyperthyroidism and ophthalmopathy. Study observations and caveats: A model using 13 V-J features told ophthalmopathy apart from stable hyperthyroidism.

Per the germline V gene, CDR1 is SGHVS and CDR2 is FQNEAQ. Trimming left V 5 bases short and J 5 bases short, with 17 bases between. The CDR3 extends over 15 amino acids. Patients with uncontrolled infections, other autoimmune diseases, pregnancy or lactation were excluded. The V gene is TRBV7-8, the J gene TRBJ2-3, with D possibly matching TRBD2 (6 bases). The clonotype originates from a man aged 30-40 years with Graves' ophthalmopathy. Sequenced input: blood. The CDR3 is CASSRGLLEGDTQYF. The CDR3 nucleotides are TGTGCCAGCAGCCGGGGACTTCTCGAAGGAGATACGCAGTATTTT.